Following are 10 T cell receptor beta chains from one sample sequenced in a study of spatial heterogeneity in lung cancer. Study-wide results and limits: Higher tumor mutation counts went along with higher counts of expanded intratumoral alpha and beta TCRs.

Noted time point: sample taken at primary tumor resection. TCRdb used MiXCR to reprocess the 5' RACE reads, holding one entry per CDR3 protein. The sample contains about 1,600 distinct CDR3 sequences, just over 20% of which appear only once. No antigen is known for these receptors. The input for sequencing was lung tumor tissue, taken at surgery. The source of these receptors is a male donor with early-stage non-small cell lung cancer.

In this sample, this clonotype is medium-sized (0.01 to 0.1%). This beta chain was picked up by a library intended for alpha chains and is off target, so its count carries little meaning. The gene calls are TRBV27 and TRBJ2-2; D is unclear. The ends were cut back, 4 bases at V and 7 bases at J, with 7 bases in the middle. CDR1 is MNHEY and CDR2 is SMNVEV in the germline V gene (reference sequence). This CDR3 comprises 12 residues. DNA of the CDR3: TGTGCCAGCAGTTATGCTGTCGGGGAGCTGTTTTTT. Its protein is CASSYAVGELFF.

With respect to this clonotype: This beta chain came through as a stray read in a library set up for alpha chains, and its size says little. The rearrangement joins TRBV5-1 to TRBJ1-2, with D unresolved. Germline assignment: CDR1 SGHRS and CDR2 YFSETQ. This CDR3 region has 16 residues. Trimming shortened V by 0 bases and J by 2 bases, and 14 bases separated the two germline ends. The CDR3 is CASSLAARSTNYGYTF. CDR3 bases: TGCGCCAGCAGCTTGGCGGCCAGGAGCACCAACTATGGCTACACCTTC.

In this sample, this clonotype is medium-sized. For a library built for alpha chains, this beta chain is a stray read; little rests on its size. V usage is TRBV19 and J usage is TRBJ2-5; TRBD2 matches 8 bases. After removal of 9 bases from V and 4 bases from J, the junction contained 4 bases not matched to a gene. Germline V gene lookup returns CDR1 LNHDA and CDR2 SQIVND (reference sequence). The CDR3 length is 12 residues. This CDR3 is CASGRARETQYF. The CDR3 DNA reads TGTGCCAGCGGGAGGGCCAGAGAGACCCAGTACTTC.

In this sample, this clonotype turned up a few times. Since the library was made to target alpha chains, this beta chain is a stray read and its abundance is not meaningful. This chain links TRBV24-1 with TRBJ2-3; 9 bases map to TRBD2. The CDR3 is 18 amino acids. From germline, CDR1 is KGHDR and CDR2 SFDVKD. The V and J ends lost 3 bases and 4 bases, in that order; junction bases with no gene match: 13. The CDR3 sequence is CATSDPTGTSLKSDTQYF. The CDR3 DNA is TGTGCCACCAGTGATCCGACCGGGACTAGCTTAAAGTCAGATACGCAGTATTTT.

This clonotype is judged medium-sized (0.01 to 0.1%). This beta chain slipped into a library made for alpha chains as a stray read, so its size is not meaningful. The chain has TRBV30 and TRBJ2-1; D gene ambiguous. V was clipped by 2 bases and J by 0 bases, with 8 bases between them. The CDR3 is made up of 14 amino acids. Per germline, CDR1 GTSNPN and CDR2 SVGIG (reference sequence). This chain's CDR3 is CAWSRADSYNEQFF. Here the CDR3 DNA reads TGTGCCTGGAGTAGGGCGGACTCCTACAATGAGCAGTTCTTC.

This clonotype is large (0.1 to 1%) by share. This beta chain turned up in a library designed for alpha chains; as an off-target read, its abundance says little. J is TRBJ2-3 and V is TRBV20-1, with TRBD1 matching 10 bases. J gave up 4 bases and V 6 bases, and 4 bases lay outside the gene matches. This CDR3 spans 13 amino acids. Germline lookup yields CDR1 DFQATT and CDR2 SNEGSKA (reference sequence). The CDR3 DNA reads TGCAGTGCCCCTGGACAGGGGGCAGATACGCAGTATTTT. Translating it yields CSAPGQGADTQYF.

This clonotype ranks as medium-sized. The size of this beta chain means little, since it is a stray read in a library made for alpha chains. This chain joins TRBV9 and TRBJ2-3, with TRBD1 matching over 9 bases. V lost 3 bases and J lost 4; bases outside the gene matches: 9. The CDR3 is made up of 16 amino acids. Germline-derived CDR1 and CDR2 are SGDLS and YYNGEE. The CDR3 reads CASSATPGTGSDTQYF. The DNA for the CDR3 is TGTGCCAGCAGCGCGACACCTGGGACAGGGTCAGATACGCAGTATTTT.

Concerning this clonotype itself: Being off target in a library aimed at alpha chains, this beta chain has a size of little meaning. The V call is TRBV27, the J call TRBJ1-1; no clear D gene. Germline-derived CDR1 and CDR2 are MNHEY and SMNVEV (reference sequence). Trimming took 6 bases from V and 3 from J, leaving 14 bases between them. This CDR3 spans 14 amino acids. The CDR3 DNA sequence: TGTGCCAGCAGCCCGCTGGACGGGTACACTGAAGCTTTCTTT. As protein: CASSPLDGYTEAFF.

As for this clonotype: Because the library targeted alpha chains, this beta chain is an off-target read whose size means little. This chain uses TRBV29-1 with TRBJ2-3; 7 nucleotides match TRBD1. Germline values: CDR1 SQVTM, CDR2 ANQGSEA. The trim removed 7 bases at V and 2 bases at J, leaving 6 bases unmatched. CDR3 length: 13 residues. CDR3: CSGTGQYTDTQYF. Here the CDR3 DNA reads TGCAGCGGGACGGGACAGTACACAGATACGCAGTATTTT.

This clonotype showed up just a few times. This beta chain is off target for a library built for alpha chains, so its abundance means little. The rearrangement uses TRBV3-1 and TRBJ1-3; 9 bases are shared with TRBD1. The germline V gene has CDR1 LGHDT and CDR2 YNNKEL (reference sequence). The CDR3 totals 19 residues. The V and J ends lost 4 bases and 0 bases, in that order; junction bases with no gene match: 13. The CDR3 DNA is TGTGCCAGCAGCCTAACCCCGGGACAGGGAAGGAACTCTGGAAACACCATATATTTT. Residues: CASSLTPGQGRNSGNTIYF.